The 30 T cell receptor beta chains below were found in one sample sequenced in a study of cytomegalovirus exposure and HLA in healthy donors. With 60 Vbeta and 13 Jbeta primers, the PCR was carried out. Only in-frame clones appear in the TCRdb table, and some are missing; sequencing was by immunoSEQ multiplex PCR. The sample holds roughly 56,000 clones, around 81% seen once. What was sequenced was PBMCs. All receptors derive from a boy between 10 and 17 years old in good health and CMV-seropositive.

V is TRBV7-9 and J is TRBJ2-7; TRBD1 agrees at 7 bases. J lost 4 bases, V lost 4 bases, and 7 bases had no gene match. The germline V gene has CDR1 SEHNR and CDR2 FQNEAQ (reference sequence). This CDR3 spans 14 amino acids. The CDR3 DNA sequence: TGTGCCAGCAGCTCATCGACAGGGCGGTACGAGCAGTACTTC. It encodes CASSSSTGRYEQYF.

This chain links TRBV15 with TRBJ1-2; TRBD1 is a possible D gene (6 bases). V lost 3 bases and J lost 2, with 13 bases in between. The CDR3 has 15 amino acids. Per the germline V gene, CDR1 is LNHNV and CDR2 is YYDKDF (reference sequence). CDR3 bases: TGTGCCACCAGCAGGGAACAGGGCTTAAACTATGGCTACACCTTC. This translates into CATSREQGLNYGYTF. Full variable domain (remainder filled in from reference TRBV15 and TRBJ1-2): DAMVIQNPRYQVTQFGKPVTLSCSQTLNHNVMYWYQQKSSQAPKLLFHYYDKDFNNEADTPDNFQSRRPNTSFCFLDIRSPGLGDTAMYLCATSREQGLNYGYTFGSGTRLTVV.

This clone occurred a few times. CDR3 protein: CASRQTGNYGYTF. CDR3 bases: TGCGCCAGCAGACAGACAGGGAACTATGGCTACACCTTC. This chain uses TRBV4-1 with TRBJ1-2, with 7 bases matching TRBD1. Germline values: CDR1 MGHRA, CDR2 YSYEKL. V lost 6 bases, J lost 2 bases, and 3 bases stayed unmatched. This CDR3 spans 13 amino acids.

This clone showed up just once. The chain employs TRBV5-8 and TRBJ2-1; D not certain. The CDR3 runs 16 residues. V lost 1 base, J lost 2 bases, and 13 bases lay in between. Germline V gene data show CDR1 as SGHTS and CDR2 as YDEGEE. This CDR3 reads CASSLILVLTYNEQFF. CDR3 sequence (DNA): TGTGCCAGCAGCTTGATCCTCGTACTAACCTACAATGAGCAGTTCTTC.

V is TRBV18 and J is TRBJ1-1, with TRBD1 as a possible D gene (5 bases). Germline CDR1 is KGHSH and CDR2 is LQKENI. The CDR3 is 11 amino acids. The V and J ends lost 7 bases and 4 bases respectively, with 7 bases between them. The CDR3, as DNA: TGTGCCAGCTTACAGGCCACTGAAGCTTTCTTT. Its protein is CASLQATEAFF.

The chain has TRBV27 and TRBJ1-2; weak D call: TRBD1 (5 bases). The CDR3 extends over 15 amino acids. With 1 base removed from V and 6 bases from J, the gap between germline ends came to 15 bases. Germline V gene sequence: CDR1 MNHEY, CDR2 SMNVEV (reference sequence). CDR3: CASSLWGPRYDGYTF. The CDR3 DNA reads TGTGCCAGCAGTTTATGGGGCCCGCGGTACGATGGCTACACCTTC.

This clone was seen more than once but under ten times. The genes are TRBV2 and TRBJ1-1; 8 bases align to TRBD1. Germline CDR1 SNHLY, CDR2 FYNNEI. V dropped 10 bases and J dropped 1; count of bases not matched to a gene: 5. The length of the CDR3 is 13 residues. This chain's CDR3 is CATGQGGNTEAFF. The DNA of the CDR3 is TGTGCCACCGGACAGGGCGGGAACACTGAAGCTTTCTTT.

This clone was seen a single time. The V gene is TRBV6-1, the J gene TRBJ2-7, with 10 nucleotides matching TRBD2. The CDR3 is made up of 14 amino acids. Germline V gives CDR1 MNHNS, CDR2 SASEGT. The ends lost 8 bases at V and 5 bases at J; junction bases unmatched: 9. The CDR3 DNA is TGTGCCAGCTCTGCCGGGACTAGCGTCCACGAGCAGTACTTC. This translates into CASSAGTSVHEQYF.

This clone has a handful of counts. This chain joins TRBV4-1 and TRBJ1-1, with D unresolved. Germline V gene data show CDR1 as MGHRA and CDR2 as YSYEKL. This CDR3 comprises 15 residues. The V end lost 1 base, the J end lost 0 bases, and 9 bases lay between the germline ends. CDR3 protein: CASSQVTEMNTEAFF. In DNA, the CDR3 is TGCGCCAGCAGCCAAGTCACAGAAATGAACACTGAAGCTTTCTTT.

This clone was seen once. The chain has TRBV2 and TRBJ2-2; 9 nucleotides line up with TRBD1. Germline V gene sequence: CDR1 SNHLY, CDR2 FYNNEI. V shed 5 bases and J 2 bases; nucleotides not matched to a gene: 3. This CDR3 contains 15 residues. CDR3 region: CASSPGQGNTGELFF. The DNA of the CDR3 is TGTGCCAGCAGTCCGGGACAGGGAAACACCGGGGAGCTGTTTTTT.

The genes are TRBV28 and TRBJ2-7; TRBD1 aligns across 9 bases. The CDR3 loop spans 15 amino acids. Germline values: CDR1 MDHEN, CDR2 SYDVKM. V gave up 6 bases and J gave up 2 bases; unmatched junction bases: 8. The CDR3 DNA follows: TGTGCCAGCAGGTCCGGGGGACAGGGTACCTACGAGCAGTACTTC. This encodes CASRSGGQGTYEQYF.

This clone was observed a single time. This rearrangement joins TRBV4-1 to TRBJ2-3; 11 bases map to TRBD2. Looked up from germline, CDR1 is MGHRA and CDR2 is YSYEKL. This CDR3 is 18 amino acids long. Unmatched junction bases numbered 7, after V lost 1 base and J lost 1 base. CDR3 sequence reads: CASSQVPGLAVGTDTQYF. As DNA, the CDR3 is TGCGCCAGCAGCCAAGTACCGGGACTAGCGGTGGGCACAGATACGCAGTATTTT.

V and J are TRBV15 and TRBJ2-7, with TRBD2 identical over 8 bases. V gave up 5 bases and J gave up 2 bases; unmatched junction bases: 5. The CDR3 runs 14 residues. CDR1 and CDR2 from the germline V gene are LNHNV and YYDKDF (reference sequence). The CDR3 is CATSSSGGTYEQYF. CDR3 DNA sequence: TGTGCCACCAGCTCGAGCGGGGGTACCTACGAGCAGTACTTC.

The chain has TRBV27 and TRBJ2-3; a weak D match, TRBD2 (5 bases). The germline V gene encodes CDR1 MNHEY and CDR2 SMNVEV (reference sequence). This CDR3 comprises 13 residues. V was trimmed by 0 bases and J by 9 bases, leaving 10 bases between them. CDR3 amino acids: CASSLSKEETQYF. The CDR3 DNA is TGTGCCAGCAGTTTATCGAAGGAGGAAACGCAGTATTTT.

V gene TRBV5-1 combines with J gene TRBJ2-6; the match to TRBD2 covers 14 bases. After removal of 4 bases from V and 0 bases from J, the junction contained 6 bases not matched to a gene. In germline, CDR1 is SGHRS, CDR2 YFSETQ. The CDR3 consists of 19 residues. CDR3 sequence (DNA): TGCGCCAGCAGCAAAGGACTAGCGGGGGGCATCTCTGGGGCCAACGTCCTGACTTTC. This sequence encodes CASSKGLAGGISGANVLTF. The full variable domain, rest sourced from reference TRBV5-1 and TRBJ2-6, is KAGVTQTPRYLIKTRGQQVTLSCSPISGHRSVSWYQQTPGQGLQFLFEYFSETQRNKGNFPGRFSGRQFSNSRSEMNVSTLELGDSALYLCASSKGLAGGISGANVLTFGAGSRLTVL.

The genes are TRBV2 and TRBJ2-1; possible D gene TRBD1, 6 bases. V was clipped by 7 bases and J by 7 bases, with 17 bases between them. There are 14 residues in the CDR3. CDR1 SNHLY and CDR2 FYNNEI come from the germline V gene. DNA for the CDR3: TGTGCCAGCAAGCAACAGGGCCCCGTAAATGAGCAGTTCTTC. The encoded protein is CASKQQGPVNEQFF.

This chain connects TRBV2 to TRBJ1-4; D not resolved. CDR3 length equals 15 residues. Germline V lookup: CDR1 SNHLY, CDR2 FYNNEI. V was shortened by 7 bases and J by 0 bases, with 12 bases between the two germline ends. CDR3 loop: CASTRGSATNEKLFF. CDR3 in DNA: TGTGCCAGCACGCGAGGATCGGCAACTAATGAAAAACTGTTTTTT.

This clone turned up a few times. The chain has TRBV6-6 and TRBJ1-4; TRBD1 matches 9 bases. The CDR3 length is 15 residues. J was trimmed by 0 bases and V by 6 bases; bases with no gene match: 2. Germline lookup yields CDR1 MNHNY and CDR2 SVGAGI (reference sequence). The CDR3 nucleotides read TGTGCCAGCAGGACAGGGGGATCAACTAATGAAAAACTGTTTTTT. This gives the protein CASRTGGSTNEKLFF.

This clone was counted a few times. This chain connects TRBV4-1 to TRBJ1-1; 7 nucleotides agree with TRBD1. V dropped 4 bases and J dropped 11; count of bases not matched to a gene: 10. Germline CDR1 reads MGHRA; CDR2 reads YSYEKL. The CDR3 is 13 residues long. CDR3 nucleotides: TGCGCCAGCAGCCTAACAGGGGCCCATGGGGCTTTCTTT. As protein: CASSLTGAHGAFF.

The sample holds a few counts of this clone. This chain joins TRBV6-5 and TRBJ2-2, with a weak D call TRBD1 (7 bases). V lost 5 bases and J lost 7, with 14 bases in between. The CDR3 extends over 14 amino acids. CDR1 is MNHEY, CDR2 SVGAGI, per germline. The CDR3 nucleotides read TGTGCCAGCAGTGCGGGGACAGCCAGCGGGGAGCTGTTTTTT. Its protein is CASSAGTASGELFF.

This chain joins TRBV7-9 and TRBJ2-7, with a weak D call TRBD2 (6 bases). The length of the CDR3 is 13 residues. The V gene's germline CDR1 is SEHNR and CDR2 FQNEAQ (reference sequence). Trimming removed 5 bases from V and 7 bases from J, with 15 bases in between. As DNA, the CDR3 is TGTGCCAGCAGCGGCACGGCCGGAGGGGAGCAGTACTTC. It is translated as CASSGTAGGEQYF.

This clone was seen just once. The gene calls are TRBV18 and TRBJ1-5, with 7 nucleotides matching TRBD1. The ends lost 3 bases at V and 6 bases at J; junction bases unmatched: 8. The germline V gene encodes CDR1 KGHSH and CDR2 LQKENI. The CDR3 extends over 15 amino acids. Written as DNA, the CDR3 is TGTGCCAGCTCACCGCCTGACAGGGCGGGTCAGCCCCAGCATTTT. It encodes CASSPPDRAGQPQHF.

The gene calls are TRBV6-1 and TRBJ1-6; D unresolved. The germline V and J ends were trimmed by 6 bases and 3 bases, with 12 bases remaining between them. There are 15 residues in the CDR3. From germline, CDR1 is MNHNS and CDR2 SASEGT. The CDR3 DNA is TGTGCCAGCAGGGCCTTGGGCAGCTATAATTCACCCCTCCACTTT. Amino acid sequence: CASRALGSYNSPLHF.

The V call is TRBV5-4, the J call TRBJ1-1; D is possibly TRBD1 (5 bases). The CDR3 extends over 12 amino acids. In germline, CDR1 is SGHNT, CDR2 YYREEE (reference sequence). V dropped 10 bases and J dropped 2 bases, with 12 bases sitting between them. CDR3 nucleotides: TGTGCCGCGGGGGGAACAAACACTGAAGCTTTCTTT. Its protein product is CAAGGTNTEAFF.

The chain employs TRBV9 and TRBJ1-1; D is undetermined. The CDR3 consists of 16 residues. Germline CDR1 and CDR2: SGDLS and YYNGEE. V was pared by 3 bases and J by 1 base, with 16 bases between. DNA for the CDR3: TGTGCCAGCAGCGACAGTCTCGCAGACGCGAACACTGAAGCTTTCTTT. Protein sequence: CASSDSLADANTEAFF.

This chain connects TRBV6-5 to TRBJ1-1; possible D gene TRBD1, 6 bases. Germline CDR1 is MNHEY and CDR2 is SVGAGI. V was pared by 0 bases and J by 7 bases, with 6 bases between. The CDR3 loop spans 12 amino acids. The CDR3 DNA sequence: TGTGCCAGCAGTTACTCGACAGGTGAAGCTTTCTTT. Translated: CASSYSTGEAFF.

This clone has just one count. The chain combines TRBV5-1 with TRBJ2-1, with D uncertain. Germline V gives CDR1 SGHRS, CDR2 YFSETQ. The V gene lost 5 bases and the J gene lost 1 base, with 4 bases spanning the gap. There are 12 residues in the CDR3. The CDR3 nucleotides are TGCGCCAGCAGACTATCCTACAATGAGCAGTTCTTC. This sequence encodes CASRLSYNEQFF.

The chain carries TRBV27 and TRBJ1-2; D is perhaps TRBD1 (6 bases). V was shortened by 6 bases and J by 1 base, with 15 bases between the two germline ends. CDR1 and CDR2 (germline): MNHEY, SMNVEV (reference sequence). The CDR3 runs 15 residues. The CDR3: CASSPRGALNYGYTF. CDR3 DNA: TGTGCCAGCAGCCCCAGGGGCGCCCTTAACTATGGCTACACCTTC.

The chain carries TRBV5-1 and TRBJ1-3; possible D gene TRBD1, 5 bases. Germline lookup yields CDR1 SGHRS and CDR2 YFSETQ. With 0 bases removed from V and 0 bases from J, the gap between germline ends came to 7 bases. CDR3 length: 15 amino acids. This CDR3 reads CASSLGGNSGNTIYF. CDR3 DNA: TGCGCCAGCAGCTTGGGGGGCAACTCTGGAAACACCATATATTTT.

This clone has a handful of counts. The chain is built from TRBV6-5 and TRBJ1-4; possible D gene TRBD1, 6 bases. With 6 bases removed from V and 7 bases from J, the gap between germline ends came to 18 bases. CDR1 is MNHEY, CDR2 SVGAGI, per germline. The CDR3 contains 15 residues. The CDR3: CASRLTGYRGEKLFF. In DNA form, the CDR3 reads TGTGCCAGCAGGCTTACAGGGTATAGGGGTGAAAAACTGTTTTTT.